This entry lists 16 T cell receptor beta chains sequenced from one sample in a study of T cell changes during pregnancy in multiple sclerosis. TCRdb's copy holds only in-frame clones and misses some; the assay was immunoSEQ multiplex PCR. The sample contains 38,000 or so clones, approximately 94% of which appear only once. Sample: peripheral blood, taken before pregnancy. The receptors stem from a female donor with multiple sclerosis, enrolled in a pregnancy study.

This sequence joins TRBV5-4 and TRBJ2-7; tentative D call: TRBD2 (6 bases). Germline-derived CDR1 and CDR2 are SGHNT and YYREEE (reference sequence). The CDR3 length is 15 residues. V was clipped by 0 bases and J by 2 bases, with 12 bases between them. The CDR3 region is CASSLGFGLTYEQYF. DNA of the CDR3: TGTGCCAGCAGCTTGGGTTTCGGACTAACCTACGAGCAGTACTTC.

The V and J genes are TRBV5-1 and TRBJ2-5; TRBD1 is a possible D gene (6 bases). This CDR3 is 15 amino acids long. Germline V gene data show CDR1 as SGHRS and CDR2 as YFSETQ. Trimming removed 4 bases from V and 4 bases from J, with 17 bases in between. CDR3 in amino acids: CASSTGQTDRETQYF. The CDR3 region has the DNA TGCGCCAGCAGCACCGGACAGACCGATAGAGAGACCCAGTACTTC.

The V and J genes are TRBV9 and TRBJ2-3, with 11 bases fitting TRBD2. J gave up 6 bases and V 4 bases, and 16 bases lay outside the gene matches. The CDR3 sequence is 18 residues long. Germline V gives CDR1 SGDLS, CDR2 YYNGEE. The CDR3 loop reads CASSPFWGTSGGGDTQYF. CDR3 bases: TGTGCCAGCAGCCCTTTCTGGGGGACTAGCGGTGGTGGTGATACGCAGTATTTT.

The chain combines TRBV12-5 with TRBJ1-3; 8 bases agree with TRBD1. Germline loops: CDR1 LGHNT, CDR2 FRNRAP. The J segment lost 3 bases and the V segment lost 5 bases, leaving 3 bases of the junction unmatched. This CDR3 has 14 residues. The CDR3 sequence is CASGPGTGGNTIYF. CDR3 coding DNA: TGTGCTAGTGGTCCGGGGACAGGTGGAAACACCATATATTTT.

The CDR3: CASSLPEADTQYF. The CDR3 DNA follows: TGTGCCAGCTCACTCCCTGAGGCAGATACGCAGTATTTT. J is TRBJ2-3 and V is TRBV18; D is unresolved. CDR1 and CDR2 (germline): KGHSH, LQKENI. Trimming shortened V by 4 bases and J by 4 bases, and 9 bases separated the two germline ends. The CDR3 sequence is 13 residues long.

This CDR3 is CASSFSSAGEQFF. DNA of the CDR3: TGTGCCAGCAGCTTTTCTAGCGCAGGTGAGCAGTTCTTC. The chain has TRBV7-2 and TRBJ2-1, with a possible D match to TRBD2 (6 bases). The CDR3 sequence is 13 residues long. Looked up from germline, CDR1 is SGHTA and CDR2 is FQGNSA. V shed 3 bases and J shed 9 bases, with 12 bases lying between them.

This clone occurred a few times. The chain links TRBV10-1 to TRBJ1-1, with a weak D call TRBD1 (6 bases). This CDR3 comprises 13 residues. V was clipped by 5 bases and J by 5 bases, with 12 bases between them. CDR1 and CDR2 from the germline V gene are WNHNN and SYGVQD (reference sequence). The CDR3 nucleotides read TGCGCCAGCAGTTGGGACATGAGAACTGAAGCTTTCTTT. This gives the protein CASSWDMRTEAFF.

The CDR3 spells CASSPSRTGYQPQHF. The CDR3, as DNA: TGTGCCAGCAGTCCAAGCCGGACAGGGTATCAGCCCCAGCATTTT. The chain joins TRBV27 to TRBJ1-5; TRBD1 matches at 8 bases. Germline lookup yields CDR1 MNHEY and CDR2 SMNVEV (reference sequence). Trimming removed 5 bases from V and 5 bases from J; junction bases left unmatched: 8. The CDR3 covers 15 residues.

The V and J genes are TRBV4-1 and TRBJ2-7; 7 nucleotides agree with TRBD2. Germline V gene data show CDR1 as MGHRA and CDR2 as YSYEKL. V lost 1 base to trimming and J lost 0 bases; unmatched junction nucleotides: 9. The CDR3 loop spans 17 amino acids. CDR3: CASSQGLISGTSYEQYF. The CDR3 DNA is TGCGCCAGCAGCCAAGGTCTCATCAGCGGGACCTCCTACGAGCAGTACTTC.

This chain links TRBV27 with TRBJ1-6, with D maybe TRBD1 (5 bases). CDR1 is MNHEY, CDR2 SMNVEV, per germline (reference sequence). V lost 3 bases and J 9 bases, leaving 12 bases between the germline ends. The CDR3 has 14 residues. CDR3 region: CASSFGQGGSPLHF. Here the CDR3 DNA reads TGTGCCAGCAGTTTCGGGCAGGGTGGTTCACCCCTCCACTTT.

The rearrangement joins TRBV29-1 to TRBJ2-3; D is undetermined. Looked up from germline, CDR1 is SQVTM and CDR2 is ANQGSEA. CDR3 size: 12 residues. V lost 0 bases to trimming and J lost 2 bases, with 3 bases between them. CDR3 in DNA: TGCAGCGTTGAAGAGTACACAGATACGCAGTATTTT. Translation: CSVEEYTDTQYF.

Here the CDR3 reads CASILRDTQYF. CDR3 nucleotides: TGTGCCAGCATTCTTAGAGATACGCAGTATTTT. V and J are TRBV28 and TRBJ2-3; D unclear. CDR1 is MDHEN, CDR2 SYDVKM, per germline. There are 11 residues in the CDR3. Between the trimmed V and J ends, which lost 7 bases and 5 bases, there was a span of 7 bases.

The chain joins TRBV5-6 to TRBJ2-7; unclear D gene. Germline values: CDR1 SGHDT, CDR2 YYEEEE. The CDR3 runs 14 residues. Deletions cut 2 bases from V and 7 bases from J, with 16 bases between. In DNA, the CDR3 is TGTGCCAGCAGCTTTATAGCCCCCGGCGTGGAGCAGTACTTC. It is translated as CASSFIAPGVEQYF.

This CDR3 reads CASSHGTPQETQYF. The DNA of the CDR3 is TGTGCCAGCAGCCATGGGACTCCACAAGAGACCCAGTACTTC. J is TRBJ2-5 and V is TRBV28; a possible D gene is TRBD2 (6 bases). Trimming cost V 6 bases and J 2 bases, with 13 bases left between them. CDR1 and CDR2 from the germline V gene are MDHEN and SYDVKM. The CDR3 runs 14 residues.

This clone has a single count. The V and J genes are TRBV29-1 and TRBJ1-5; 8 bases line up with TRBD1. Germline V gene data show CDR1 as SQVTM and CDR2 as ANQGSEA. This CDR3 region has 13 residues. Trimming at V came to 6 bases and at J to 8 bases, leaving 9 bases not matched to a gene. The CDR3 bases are TGCAGCGTCGCAATGACAGGGGTAGAGCCCCAGCATTTT. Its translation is CSVAMTGVEPQHF.

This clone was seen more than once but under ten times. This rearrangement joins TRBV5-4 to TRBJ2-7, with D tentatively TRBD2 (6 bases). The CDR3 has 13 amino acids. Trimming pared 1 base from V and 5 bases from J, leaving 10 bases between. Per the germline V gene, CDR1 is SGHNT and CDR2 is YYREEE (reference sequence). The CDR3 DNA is TGTGCCAGCAGCTTGTGGGGGGTGGACGAGCAGTACTTC. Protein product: CASSLWGVDEQYF.